This T cell receptor beta chain stems from a study of blood T cells in healthy people across ages. Combining a sample-barcoded 5' primer with a J-beta primer mix, a second PCR ran for about 7 to 12 cycles. MiXCR was run by TCRdb on the 5' RACE reads, yielding one entry per CDR3 protein. Here the sample spans approximately 1,000,000 distinct CDR3 sequences, 30% to 40% being singletons. The CDR3 length is 15 residues. The germline gives CDR1 SGHAT, CDR2 FQNNGV. With V trimmed by 1 base and J by 3 bases, 4 bases remained unmatched. The sequence was collected from a man younger than 30 in good health. The chain couples TRBV11-2 to TRBJ2-3, with 7 bases matching TRBD2. Source material: blood. CDR3 in amino acids: CASSLGTRGTDTQYF. The CDR3 DNA reads TGTGCCAGCAGCTTAGGGACTAGAGGGACAGATACGCAGTATTTT.